This T cell receptor beta chain was found in a study of cytomegalovirus exposure and HLA in healthy donors. 13 Jbeta primers and 60 Vbeta primers were used for the PCR. TCRdb's table, derived via immunoSEQ multiplex PCR, lists solely in-frame clones and lacks some. The sample shows 85,000 to 100,000 clones, about 84% of them seen only once. V lost 5 bases and J lost 8; bases outside the gene matches: 9. The germline V gene encodes CDR1 SGHNT and CDR2 YENEEA. The CDR3 loop spans 14 amino acids. The origin of this receptor is a girl between 2 and 10 years old in good health and CMV-seropositive. The rearrangement uses TRBV11-3 and TRBJ2-1; 7 bases match TRBD1. The sample consisted of PBMCs. The CDR3, as DNA: TGTGCCAGCAGCCCTGAACAGGGGTCCCATGAGCAGTTCTTC. This sequence encodes CASSPEQGSHEQFF. The whole variable domain, remainder taken from reference TRBV11-3 and TRBJ2-1, is EAGVVQSPRYKIIEKKQPVAFWCNPISGHNTLYWYLQNLGQGPELLIRYENEEAVDDSQLPKDRFSAERLKGVDSTLKIQPAELGDSAVYLCASSPEQGSHEQFFGPGTRLTVL.